This T cell receptor (beta chain) was captured by sequencing in a study of blood T cell repertoires in COVID-19. Study overall: PBMCs, B-cell-depleted T cells, or T cells were the source of the cDNA or gDNA that made up the material.

In the source study's methods: Quantification of nucleated cells was approximated via reference gene primer amplification. Sequencing was performed with immunoSEQ multiplex PCR; in TCRdb, only in-frame clones are kept and a portion is missing. V, J and clone size are taken as reported in that table, and D and trimming were inferred from the DNA itself. The sample lists 200,000 to 250,000 clones, approximately 84% occurring once. This CDR3 region has 17 residues. V lost 3 bases to trimming and J lost 10 bases; unmatched junction nucleotides: 18. Germline lookup yields CDR1 KGHSH and CDR2 LQKENI. V gene TRBV18 combines with J gene TRBJ2-3; 8 positions match TRBD2. Sequencing was performed on peripheral blood. This receptor was taken from a woman between 25 and 40 years old who had recovered from COVID-19. The CDR3 region is CASSPSMSGGPVEAQYF. For the CDR3, the DNA is TGTGCCAGCTCACCGTCTATGAGCGGGGGCCCGGTAGAGGCGCAGTATTTT.